This T cell receptor beta chain was identified during a study of CD8+CD57+ T cells in acquired aplastic anemia. Overall study results and limits: The number of CD8+ CDR3 sequences shared by patients and controls was about 30.

The V end lost 1 base, the J end lost 1 base, and 8 bases lay between the germline ends. CDR3 length: 15 amino acids. Genomic DNA constituted the template upon which TCR beta VDJ and CDR3 profiling was performed. TCRdb re-called the reads through MiXCR, storing one row per CDR3 protein. The sample lists some 220,000 distinct CDR3 sequences, roughly 35% occurring once. The table lists this clonotype with many counts. The target antigen is unknown. The sequenced sample consisted of sorted CD4+, CD8+, or CD8+CD57+ T cells (not recorded which) from PBMCs. V usage is TRBV12-3 or TRBV12-4 and J usage is TRBJ1-5; D ambiguous. The sequence was obtained from a human donor in good health, serving as a control. CDR3 sequence reads: CASSLGDWSNQPQHF. CDR3 nucleotide sequence: TGTGCCAGCAGTTTAGGAGATTGGAGCAATCAGCCCCAGCATTTT.